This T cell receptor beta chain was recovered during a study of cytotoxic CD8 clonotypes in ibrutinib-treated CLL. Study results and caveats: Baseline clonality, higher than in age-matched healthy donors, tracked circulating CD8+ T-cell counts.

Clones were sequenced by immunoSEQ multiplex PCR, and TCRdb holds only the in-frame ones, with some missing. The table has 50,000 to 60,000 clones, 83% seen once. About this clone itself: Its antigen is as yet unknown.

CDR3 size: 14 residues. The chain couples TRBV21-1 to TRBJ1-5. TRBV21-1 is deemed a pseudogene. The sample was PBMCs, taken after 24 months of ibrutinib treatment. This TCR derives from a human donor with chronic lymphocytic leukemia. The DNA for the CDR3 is TGTGCCAGCAGCCTGAGGAGGAGCCATCAGCCCCAGCATTTT. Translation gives CASSLRRSHQPQHF.